Listed below are T cell receptor beta chains from one sample, sequenced in a study of T-cell memory formation after mild COVID-19. TCRdb re-called the 5' RACE reads through MiXCR, storing one row per CDR3 protein. The top ten clones hold approximately 12% of a sample with fewer than 700,000 distinct CDR3 sequences, around 17% of them seen once. The sample was PBMCs or a T cell subset sorted from them (not recorded which). Receptors were obtained from an adult woman who had mild COVID-19 (a few samples of this study predate the infection). Cell type and time point are not known. Each CDR3 is given with its conserved first and last residue. The D gene is left open where the match is weak. Clone size, where shown, is once, few, many, or a class for clones that have expanded.

j_call | v_call | d_call | clone_size | cdr3_nt | cdr3_aa
TRBJ1-3 | TRBV5-5 | NA | NA | TGTGCCAGCAGCTGGGCCCTAGGAGGAACCTCTGGAAACACCATATATTTT | CASSWALGGTSGNTIYF
TRBJ2-3 | TRBV6-6 | TRBD2 | NA | TGTGCCAGCAGGGGGACTAGCGGGGGCCAAGGGACAGATACGCAGTATTTT | CASRGTSGGQGTDTQYF
TRBJ2-7 | TRBV20-1 | NA | many | TGCAGTGCTGAGGTTATCTACGAGCAGTACTTC | CSAEVIYEQYF
TRBJ2-7 | TRBV4-1 | TRBD2 | NA | TGCGCCAGCAGCCAAGTAGCGGGGGACGAGAACGAGCAGTACTTC | CASSQVAGDENEQYF
TRBJ2-1 | TRBV24-1 | NA | NA | TGTGCCACCAGGAAACAGGGTACCAATGAGCAGTTCTTC | CATRKQGTNEQFF
TRBJ2-1 | TRBV7-2 | TRBD2 | few | TGTGCCAGCAGCTTTGGACTAGCGGGGGGCTCCCTGTTCTTC | CASSFGLAGGSLFF
TRBJ1-3 | TRBV4-3 | NA | few | TGCGCCAGCAGCCAAGAAGCCAGGGCTCCTGGAAACACCATATATTTT | CASSQEARAPGNTIYF
TRBJ2-1 | TRBV12-3/TRBV12-4 | TRBD2 | NA | TGTGCCAGCAGTTTGGGAGGGACGGACGAGATTTTCTTC | CASSLGGTDEIFF
TRBJ2-2 | TRBV27 | NA | NA | TGTGCCAGCAGTTTCTCCAGGACCCACGGGGAGCTGTTTTTT | CASSFSRTHGELFF
TRBJ1-2 | TRBV5-1 | NA | few | TGCGCCAGCAGCTTTGTCGGGGCCTATGGCTACACCTTC | CASSFVGAYGYTF
TRBJ2-2 | TRBV24-1 | NA | NA | TGTGCCACCAGTGATCCCACGACTGGGGCCGGGGAGCTGTTTTTT | CATSDPTTGAGELFF
TRBJ1-2 | TRBV5-1 | NA | many | TGCGCCAGCAGCTCCGACAGCTATGGCTACACCTTC | CASSSDSYGYTF
TRBJ1-2 | TRBV5-1 | NA | NA | TGCGCCAGCAGCTCGGGGACCGCCGCGGCTAACTATGGCTACACCTTC | CASSSGTAAANYGYTF
TRBJ2-7 | TRBV20-1 | TRBD1 | NA | TGCAGTGCAGCGACAGGGGTTTCCCTATACGAGCAGTACTTC | CSAATGVSLYEQYF
TRBJ1-2 | TRBV20-1 | NA | NA | TGCAGTGCTCTCCATAGTTGGGAGTACTATGGCTACACCTTC | CSALHSWEYYGYTF
TRBJ1-2 | TRBV7-9 | NA | few | TGTGCCAGCAGCTTATTCGGGCAGGCTGTAGCTAACTATGGCTACACCTTC | CASSLFGQAVANYGYTF
TRBJ2-1 | TRBV6-5 | NA | NA | TGTGCCAGCCGCCCGGGGGATTCCCTCGGCAATGAGCAGTTCTTC | CASRPGDSLGNEQFF
TRBJ2-5 | TRBV5-1 | NA | NA | TGCGCCAGCAGCACCCTCGGGGGAGAGACCCAGTACTTC | CASSTLGGETQYF
TRBJ2-3 | TRBV7-3 | TRBD2 | once | TGTGCCAGCAGCTTAACTAGCGGGGTTAGCACAGATACGCAGTATTTT | CASSLTSGVSTDTQYF
TRBJ2-1 | TRBV9 | TRBD1 | few | TGTGCCAGCAGCGTAGGACAGGGGATCAATGAGCAGTTCTTC | CASSVGQGINEQFF
TRBJ2-7 | TRBV5-5 | NA | few | TGTGCCAGCAGCTTGGACCCAATGGACGAGCAGTACTTC | CASSLDPMDEQYF
TRBJ2-7 | TRBV24-1 | NA | NA | TGTGCCACCAGCCCCGGTGTATCTGGGGGTAACGAGCAGTACTTC | CATSPGVSGGNEQYF
TRBJ1-4 | TRBV29-1 | NA | NA | TGCAGCGTTTCTAACAGTGCCGGGACAACTAATGAAAAACTGTTTTTT | CSVSNSAGTTNEKLFF
TRBJ1-4 | TRBV5-1 | TRBD1 | few | TGCGCCAGCAGCTACGGTCTACAGGGGATGGGAAATGAAAAACTGTTTTTT | CASSYGLQGMGNEKLFF
TRBJ2-1 | TRBV10-3 | NA | many | TGTGCCATCGGACACGGAGGGGACAATGAGCAGTTCTTC | CAIGHGGDNEQFF
TRBJ2-7 | TRBV15 | NA | few | TGTGCCACCAGCGCCCAAGCGGGTGCGACCTACGAGCAGTACTTC | CATSAQAGATYEQYF
TRBJ2-5 | TRBV7-6 | TRBD2 | NA | TGTGCCAGCAGCATATACGGGAGGGGAGAGACCCAGTACTTC | CASSIYGRGETQYF
TRBJ1-1 | TRBV5-1 | NA | few | TGCGCCAGCAGCTTGGTCAGGGGCCCTGAAGCTTTCTTT | CASSLVRGPEAFF
TRBJ2-5 | TRBV5-6 | NA | few | TGTGCCAGCAGTTCCGCCCCAGGGAGAGGCCAAGAGACCCAGTACTTC | CASSSAPGRGQETQYF
TRBJ2-1 | TRBV20-1 | NA | few | TGCAGTGTGGGCCAGCCCGCTGGCTACAATGAGCAGTTCTTC | CSVGQPAGYNEQFF
TRBJ2-3 | TRBV10-3 | TRBD1 | NA | TGTGCCATCAGTGACTCCCTGAACAGGGGCTATCCCACAGATACGCAGTATTTT | CAISDSLNRGYPTDTQYF
TRBJ2-7 | TRBV4-1 | TRBD1 | few | TGCGCCAGCAGCCAAACAGGGGAGAGCTCCTACGAGCAGTACTTC | CASSQTGESSYEQYF
TRBJ1-5 | TRBV30 | TRBD1 | NA | TGTGCCTGGAGTACCCCCGGGACAGGGCTGTATCAGCCCCAGCATTTT | CAWSTPGTGLYQPQHF
TRBJ1-5 | TRBV27 | TRBD1 | NA | TGTGCCAGCAGTCCAACGGGACAGGGGAGGCAGCCCCAGCATTTT | CASSPTGQGRQPQHF
TRBJ2-7 | TRBV18 | NA | NA | TGTGCCAGCTCACGGACAGCGGCCTACGAGCAGTACTTC | CASSRTAAYEQYF
TRBJ1-2 | TRBV7-9 | NA | many | TGTGCCAGCAGCTCTGACACTACTAACTATGGCTACACCTTC | CASSSDTTNYGYTF
TRBJ1-2 | TRBV20-1 | TRBD1 | NA | TGCAGTGCTGCCACAGGGGTTCGATATGGCTACACCTTC | CSAATGVRYGYTF
TRBJ2-7 | TRBV6-1 | TRBD1 | NA | TGTGCCAGCAGTAACCCGGGACAGGCCTACGAGCAGTACTTC | CASSNPGQAYEQYF
TRBJ2-7 | TRBV11-2 | NA | few | TGTGCCAGCAGCTCAGCAGATAAGCTCTACGAGCAGTACTTC | CASSSADKLYEQYF
TRBJ1-1 | TRBV6-5 | NA | few | TGTGCCAGCAGTAAACCGGGAACAAGGGATGAAGCTTTCTTT | CASSKPGTRDEAFF
TRBJ2-5 | TRBV7-9 | TRBD1 | NA | TGTGCCAGCAACCCCCCGACAGGGCTGCGCGAGACCCAGTACTTC | CASNPPTGLRETQYF